These T cell receptor beta chains were read from a single sample in a study of T cells in Graves' hyperthyroidism and ophthalmopathy. Using its own MiXCR run on the multiplex PCR reads, TCRdb lists one record per CDR3 protein. The sample consists of a few hundred thousand distinct CDR3 sequences, 40% to 55% of them appearing once. The specimen was peripheral blood or thyroid tissue (not recorded which). These receptors were collected from an adult woman with Graves' disease, either hyperthyroidism or ophthalmopathy (not recorded which). Both conserved end residues are part of each CDR3. Fields, in order: V gene, J gene, CDR3 protein.

V gene: TRBV7-2
J gene: TRBJ2-6
CDR3 protein: CASSPTGSGASVLTF

V gene: TRBV2
J gene: TRBJ1-2
CDR3 protein: CASDFSTKHPGTDNYGYTF

V gene: TRBV7-2
J gene: TRBJ2-7
CDR3 protein: CASSLTVGNSYEQYF

V gene: TRBV15
J gene: TRBJ1-6
CDR3 protein: CATMGGNNSPLHF

V gene: TRBV7-2
J gene: TRBJ2-1
CDR3 protein: CASSGAGASHEQFF

V gene: TRBV2
J gene: TRBJ1-1
CDR3 protein: CASRADSTEAFF

V gene: TRBV20-1
J gene: TRBJ2-7
CDR3 protein: CSAPAPGRSGEQYF

V gene: TRBV10-2
J gene: TRBJ1-1
CDR3 protein: CASNRGLGTEAFF

V gene: TRBV7-2
J gene: TRBJ2-1
CDR3 protein: CASSLFDRENEQFF

V gene: TRBV5-1
J gene: TRBJ2-6
CDR3 protein: CASSLDRGGGANVLTF

V gene: TRBV5-1
J gene: TRBJ1-1
CDR3 protein: CASSSVNGNTEAFF

V gene: TRBV7-2
J gene: TRBJ2-2
CDR3 protein: CASSLRLENTGELFF

V gene: TRBV29-1
J gene: TRBJ1-4
CDR3 protein: CSVEWGEKLFF

V gene: TRBV9
J gene: TRBJ1-1
CDR3 protein: CASSLASYGTEAFF

V gene: TRBV15
J gene: TRBJ1-5
CDR3 protein: CATSSSQGSNQPQHF

V gene: TRBV7-9
J gene: TRBJ2-7
CDR3 protein: CASSSPDRTYEQYF

V gene: TRBV6-6
J gene: TRBJ1-6
CDR3 protein: CASSSTLHF

V gene: TRBV20-1
J gene: TRBJ1-5
CDR3 protein: CSARDLRRNNQPQHF

V gene: TRBV9
J gene: TRBJ2-6
CDR3 protein: CASSVAALRGANVLTF

V gene: TRBV7-2
J gene: TRBJ2-2
CDR3 protein: CASSKTGSRTGELFF

V gene: TRBV7-8
J gene: TRBJ2-7
CDR3 protein: CASSPLGGNPTEQYF

V gene: TRBV11-2
J gene: TRBJ1-1
CDR3 protein: CASSLPLGRGEAFF

V gene: TRBV7-6
J gene: TRBJ2-7
CDR3 protein: CASSATSGMNEQYF

V gene: TRBV20-1
J gene: TRBJ2-6
CDR3 protein: CSATDIGLTF

V gene: TRBV7-2
J gene: TRBJ2-7
CDR3 protein: CASSLDESGEQYF

V gene: TRBV2
J gene: TRBJ1-1
CDR3 protein: CASRVSPGQRNTEAFF

V gene: TRBV29-1
J gene: TRBJ1-2
CDR3 protein: CSVVTGTNYGYTF

V gene: TRBV5-1
J gene: TRBJ1-1
CDR3 protein: CASSSHTNTEAFF

V gene: TRBV10-3
J gene: TRBJ2-2
CDR3 protein: CAISPGTGSDTGELFF

V gene: TRBV2
J gene: TRBJ2-5
CDR3 protein: CASRVQGEQPQYF

V gene: TRBV19
J gene: TRBJ2-5
CDR3 protein: CASSPDDPAETQYF

V gene: TRBV20-1
J gene: TRBJ2-6
CDR3 protein: CSARGPSSGANVLTF

V gene: TRBV12-3/TRBV12-4
J gene: TRBJ2-2
CDR3 protein: CASSPRDSYTGELFF

V gene: TRBV11-2
J gene: TRBJ2-2
CDR3 protein: CASSPGGHGELFF

V gene: TRBV19
J gene: TRBJ1-2
CDR3 protein: CAIRDRGQDGYTF

V gene: TRBV6-2/TRBV6-3
J gene: TRBJ2-5
CDR3 protein: CAWRGDLRQETQYF

V gene: TRBV28
J gene: TRBJ1-1
CDR3 protein: CASSLTRTNTEAFF

V gene: TRBV20-1
J gene: TRBJ2-7
CDR3 protein: CSARDRRTGHYEQYF

V gene: TRBV7-9
J gene: TRBJ2-7
CDR3 protein: CASSPRLAGVHEQYF

V gene: TRBV5-1
J gene: TRBJ1-2
CDR3 protein: CASSPAPMTGRIGGYTF

V gene: TRBV13
J gene: TRBJ1-1
CDR3 protein: CASSFSTGGLYIF

V gene: TRBV7-9
J gene: TRBJ2-5
CDR3 protein: CASSARVAGGETQYF

V gene: TRBV9
J gene: TRBJ2-7
CDR3 protein: CASSVAWGSPYEQYF

V gene: TRBV19
J gene: TRBJ1-4
CDR3 protein: CASRGTGPANEKLFF

V gene: TRBV14
J gene: TRBJ2-5
CDR3 protein: CASSGTIQETQYF

V gene: TRBV20-1
J gene: TRBJ1-2
CDR3 protein: CSARDRGYAF